What follows are 27 T cell receptor beta chains derived from one specimen sequenced in a study of cytomegalovirus exposure and HLA in healthy donors. The assay was immunoSEQ multiplex PCR, and TCRdb's table has in-frame clones only and misses some. The profile shows about 150,000 clones, about 88% of them singletons. Source material: PBMCs. All receptors derive from a woman aged 18-29 years in good health and CMV-seropositive.

This clone was counted a single time. Other DNA sequences in this sample translate to the same CDR3. J is TRBJ1-2 and V is TRBV28; TRBD1 agrees at 7 bases. Germline values: CDR1 MDHEN, CDR2 SYDVKM. After removal of 5 bases from V and 2 bases from J, the junction contained 5 bases not matched to a gene. CDR3 length: 14 residues. The CDR3 is CASSTPGQNYGYTF. For the CDR3, the DNA is TGTGCCAGCAGTACCCCGGGACAGAACTATGGCTACACCTTC.

The genes are TRBV6-5 and TRBJ2-2; a weak D match, TRBD2 (6 bases). Germline loops: CDR1 MNHEY, CDR2 SVGAGI. This CDR3 has 14 residues. Trimming removed 0 bases from V and 5 bases from J, with 7 bases in between. The CDR3 DNA follows: TGTGCCAGCAGTTACTCGGGGAGGACCGGGGAGCTGTTTTTT. Protein sequence: CASSYSGRTGELFF.

The chain employs TRBV6-5 and TRBJ2-1, with a weak D call TRBD2 (5 bases). With 5 bases removed from V and 4 bases from J, the gap between germline ends came to 9 bases. The CDR3 runs to 13 residues. Germline V gene sequence: CDR1 MNHEY, CDR2 SVGAGI. The CDR3 region has the DNA TGTGCCAGCAGTCCGGGATTATACAATGAGCAGTTCTTC. Translated, it gives CASSPGLYNEQFF.

J is TRBJ2-2 and V is TRBV10-1; TRBD2 matches at 9 bases. Trimming at V came to 2 bases and at J to 0 bases, leaving 1 base not matched to a gene. CDR1 WNHNN and CDR2 SYGVQD come from the germline V gene (reference sequence). CDR3 length: 16 amino acids. Written as DNA, the CDR3 is TGCGCCAGCAGTGAGGGACTAGCGTCGAACACCGGGGAGCTGTTTTTT. It is translated as CASSEGLASNTGELFF.

The genes are TRBV19 and TRBJ1-1; unclear D gene. V was cut by 1 base and J by 3 bases, with 9 bases left in between. Germline V gives CDR1 LNHDA, CDR2 SQIVND (reference sequence). This CDR3 spans 14 amino acids. The CDR3 spells CASSIGAAHTEAFF. CDR3 DNA sequence: TGTGCCAGTAGTATAGGGGCCGCACACACTGAAGCTTTCTTT.

The V call is TRBV27, the J call TRBJ2-1; D gene ambiguous. V was cut by 3 bases and J by 8 bases, with 14 bases left in between. Germline V gene lookup returns CDR1 MNHEY and CDR2 SMNVEV (reference sequence). CDR3 length: 14 amino acids. The CDR3 reads CASSFQVLDDEQFF. The CDR3 DNA sequence: TGTGCCAGCAGTTTTCAGGTCTTAGATGATGAGCAGTTCTTC.

The rearrangement uses TRBV9 and TRBJ2-1; TRBD2 aligns across 10 bases. Germline CDR1 SGDLS, CDR2 YYNGEE. V shed 2 bases and J 9 bases; nucleotides not matched to a gene: 8. The CDR3 runs to 15 residues. The CDR3 reads CASSVTLAGVVEQFF. Written as DNA, the CDR3 is TGTGCCAGCAGCGTGACCCTAGCGGGGGTTGTTGAGCAGTTCTTC.

The chain combines TRBV7-9 with TRBJ2-7, with D possibly TRBD1 on 6 matching bases. CDR1 and CDR2 (germline): SEHNR, FQNEAQ (reference sequence). V gave up 5 bases and J gave up 1 base, with 12 bases separating them. The CDR3 contains 14 residues. This chain's CDR3 is CASSNDGQSYEQYF. DNA of the CDR3: TGTGCCAGCAGCAATGACGGACAGTCCTACGAGCAGTACTTC. Looking up the rest from reference TRBV7-9 and TRBJ2-7 gives the full variable domain: DTGVSQNPRHKITKRGQNVTFRCDPISEHNRLYWYRQTLGQGPEFLTYFQNEAQLEKSRLLSDRFSAERPKGSFSTLEIQRTEQGDSAMYLCASSNDGQSYEQYFGPGTRLTVT.

The chain recombines TRBV30 with TRBJ1-4, with 8 bases aligning to TRBD1. The J segment lost 13 bases and the V segment lost 2 bases, leaving 6 bases of the junction unmatched. CDR1 is GTSNPN, CDR2 SVGIG, per germline (reference sequence). The CDR3 sequence is 12 residues long. The CDR3 region has the DNA TGTGCCTGGAGTCCGTGGGGGACAGGACTGTTTTTT. Translating it yields CAWSPWGTGLFF.

The chain couples TRBV27 to TRBJ2-1, with TRBD1 matching 12 bases. CDR1 is MNHEY, CDR2 SMNVEV, per germline (reference sequence). V dropped 4 bases and J dropped 2; count of bases not matched to a gene: 3. The CDR3 spans 16 residues. CDR3 coding DNA: TGTGCCAGCAGTTCTGGGACAGGGGGCCCCTACAATGAGCAGTTCTTC. Translating it yields CASSSGTGGPYNEQFF.

V and J are TRBV4-2 and TRBJ2-7; 11 bases map to TRBD1. Germline V gene sequence: CDR1 LGHNA, CDR2 YNFKEQ. The J segment lost 2 bases and the V segment lost 1 base, leaving 4 bases of the junction unmatched. This CDR3 has 16 residues. The DNA for the CDR3 is TGTGCCAGCAGCCAAGCCGGACAGGGGGCGGCCTACGAGCAGTACTTC. Amino acid sequence: CASSQAGQGAAYEQYF.

The chain carries TRBV30 and TRBJ1-5; D is possibly TRBD1 (5 bases). V lost 1 base, J lost 1 base, and 17 bases lay in between. Germline V gene lookup returns CDR1 GTSNPN and CDR2 SVGIG (reference sequence). The CDR3 covers 17 residues. The CDR3 spells CAWSGPPIGGSNQPQHF. The CDR3 nucleotides are TGTGCCTGGAGTGGCCCACCCATCGGGGGGAGCAATCAGCCCCAGCATTTT.

The genes are TRBV30 and TRBJ2-7; no clear D gene. Germline lookup yields CDR1 GTSNPN and CDR2 SVGIG (reference sequence). This CDR3 comprises 12 residues. Trimming removed 0 bases from V and 7 bases from J, with 10 bases in between. CDR3 amino acids: CAWSVRSGEQYF. CDR3 in DNA: TGTGCCTGGAGTGTAAGGTCGGGTGAGCAGTACTTC. Variable domain in full (rest from reference TRBV30 and TRBJ2-7): SQTIHQWPATLVQPVGSPLSLECTVEGTSNPNLYWYRQAAGRGLQLLFYSVGIGQISSEVPQNLSASRPQDRQFILSSKKLLLSDSGFYLCAWSVRSGEQYFGPGTRLTVT.

The chain recombines TRBV9 with TRBJ2-1; TRBD2 aligns across 8 bases. The V and J ends lost 3 bases and 9 bases, in that order; junction bases with no gene match: 23. The length of the CDR3 is 19 residues. From germline, CDR1 is SGDLS and CDR2 YYNGEE. The CDR3 loop is CASSAQPGGGTRLLSEQFF. Here the CDR3 DNA reads TGTGCCAGCAGCGCCCAACCAGGTGGAGGGACTAGGTTGTTGAGTGAGCAGTTCTTC.

The V and J genes are TRBV7-8 and TRBJ2-1; TRBD2 might be the D (6 bases). From germline, CDR1 is SGHVS and CDR2 FQNEAQ. Trimming pared 1 base from V and 4 bases from J, leaving 8 bases between. CDR3 length equals 14 residues. The CDR3 nucleotides read TGTGCCAGCAGCTTAGAGCGGGCTTACAATGAGCAGTTCTTC. Protein product: CASSLERAYNEQFF.

Here the CDR3 DNA reads TGTGCCAGCAGTGTCTTAGAGAACCAGCCCCAGCATTTT. Residues: CASSVLENQPQHF. This chain links TRBV25-1 with TRBJ1-5; no clear D gene. Germline lookup yields CDR1 MGHDK and CDR2 SYGVNS. The CDR3 runs 13 residues. V was cut by 4 bases and J by 7 bases, with 11 bases left in between.

This sequence joins TRBV29-1 and TRBJ2-5; TRBD1 aligns across 7 bases. Germline trimming cut 2 bases from V and 0 bases from J; bases unmatched to any gene: 3. The CDR3 is 14 residues long. Germline values: CDR1 SQVTM, CDR2 ANQGSEA. The CDR3, as DNA: TGCAGCGTTGAAAGTGACAGGGACCAAGAGACCCAGTACTTC. This codes for CSVESDRDQETQYF.

CDR3 region: CASSQGTASGANVLTF. CDR3 bases: TGCGCCAGCAGCCAAGGCACAGCCTCTGGGGCCAACGTCCTGACTTTC. This chain uses TRBV4-3 with TRBJ2-6, with D unclear. The CDR3 totals 16 residues. Trimming took off 1 base at V and 0 bases at J, with 7 bases between the two ends. The germline CDR1 and CDR2 sequences are LGHNA and YSLEER.

The genes are TRBV10-3 and TRBJ2-1, with 10 bases lining up with TRBD1. This CDR3 has 15 residues. Trimming took 6 bases from V and 6 from J; bases not matched to a gene: 8. CDR1 is ENHRY, CDR2 SYGVKD, per germline. CDR3: CAIRGDRGVGNEQFF. In nucleotides, the CDR3 is TGTGCCATCAGAGGGGACAGGGGAGTTGGCAATGAGCAGTTCTTC.

The rearrangement uses TRBV11-2 and TRBJ2-4; TRBD1 matches 7 bases. V lost 3 bases, J lost 2 bases, and 7 bases stayed unmatched. CDR3 length: 16 amino acids. Per germline, CDR1 SGHAT and CDR2 FQNNGV. CDR3 in amino acids: CASSFLRDSTKNIQYF. Here the CDR3 DNA reads TGTGCCAGCAGCTTCCTTCGGGACAGCACCAAAAACATTCAGTACTTC.

The chain uses TRBV19 and TRBJ2-4; a possible D gene is TRBD1 (6 bases). V lost 3 bases and J 1 base, leaving 13 bases between the germline ends. The CDR3 is made up of 16 amino acids. Germline assignment: CDR1 LNHDA and CDR2 SQIVND (reference sequence). As DNA, the CDR3 is TGTGCCAGTAGTATCTCAGGGGCCGGGGCCAAAAACATTCAGTACTTC. This encodes CASSISGAGAKNIQYF.

This clone came up once. The chain recombines TRBV4-2 with TRBJ2-7, with a tentative D call TRBD2 (7 bases). Between the trimmed V and J ends, which lost 3 bases and 2 bases, there was a span of 14 bases. The CDR3 totals 15 residues. Germline loops: CDR1 LGHNA, CDR2 YNFKEQ. CDR3 bases: TGTGCCAGCAGCCATTTAGGGGGAGGGGCCTACGAGCAGTACTTC. It codes for CASSHLGGGAYEQYF.

This clone came up a few times. This rearrangement joins TRBV30 to TRBJ2-3, with 7 bases matching TRBD1. Trimming at V came to 0 bases and at J to 6 bases, leaving 3 bases not matched to a gene. Germline loops: CDR1 GTSNPN, CDR2 SVGIG (reference sequence). The CDR3 is made up of 13 amino acids. CDR3 region: CAWSVQGIDTQYF. The CDR3 DNA reads TGTGCCTGGAGTGTACAGGGGATCGATACGCAGTATTTT.

V gene TRBV5-4 combines with J gene TRBJ2-7; TRBD2 agrees at 10 bases. The CDR3 has 15 amino acids. Germline V CDR1 and CDR2: SGHNT, YYREEE (reference sequence). Trimming at V came to 4 bases and at J to 0 bases, leaving 4 bases not matched to a gene. CDR3 in amino acids: CASSPRTSGSYEQYF. CDR3 DNA sequence: TGTGCCAGCAGCCCTCGGACTAGCGGCTCCTACGAGCAGTACTTC.

This rearrangement joins TRBV9 to TRBJ1-2; 7 bases line up with TRBD1. V was clipped by 1 base and J by 5 bases; unmatched bases: 14. The CDR3 totals 17 residues. The germline V gene encodes CDR1 SGDLS and CDR2 YYNGEE. CDR3 amino acids: CASSVQDHRQGGYGYTF. The CDR3 nucleotides read TGTGCCAGCAGCGTACAGGATCATCGACAGGGTGGATATGGCTACACCTTC.

This chain uses TRBV7-9 with TRBJ2-7; no firm D call. Per the germline V gene, CDR1 is SEHNR and CDR2 is FQNEAQ (reference sequence). This CDR3 spans 14 amino acids. Trimming shortened V by 3 bases and J by 1 base, and 10 bases separated the two germline ends. The CDR3 here is CASSFTIESYEQYF. The CDR3 DNA sequence: TGTGCCAGCAGCTTTACCATTGAGTCCTACGAGCAGTACTTC.

This clone was observed a few times. The rearrangement links TRBV6-5 to TRBJ2-7; 11 bases are a match to TRBD1. The CDR3 covers 14 residues. Germline V gene lookup returns CDR1 MNHEY and CDR2 SVGAGI. Trimming took 4 bases from V and 4 from J; bases not matched to a gene: 3. CDR3 residues: CASSWDRGDYEQYF. CDR3 DNA sequence: TGTGCCAGCAGTTGGGACAGGGGGGATTACGAGCAGTACTTC.